The 12 T cell receptor beta chains below come from one sample, sequenced in a study of T cell changes during pregnancy in multiple sclerosis. Using immunoSEQ multiplex PCR, the repertoire was profiled, and TCRdb retains in-frame clones only, with some absent. Of around 50,000 clones in the sample, roughly nine tenths were seen once. Sequenced here: CD8+ T cells from peripheral blood mononuclear cells, sampled in the second trimester of pregnancy. The receptors stem from a female donor with multiple sclerosis, enrolled in a pregnancy study.

The chain recombines TRBV6-4 with TRBJ2-5; 13 bases are shared with TRBD2. This CDR3 contains 15 residues. The J segment lost 3 bases and the V segment lost 3 bases, leaving 1 base of the junction unmatched. The germline V gene encodes CDR1 MRHNA and CDR2 SNTAGT. CDR3 DNA sequence: TGTGCCAGCAGTGAAGGGACTAGCGGGAAAGAGACCCAGTACTTC. Translating it yields CASSEGTSGKETQYF.

V gene TRBV25-1 combines with J gene TRBJ2-1, with 7 bases lining up with TRBD1. Germline trimming cut 6 bases from V and 9 bases from J; bases unmatched to any gene: 8. This CDR3 is built from 13 residues. The germline V gene encodes CDR1 MGHDK and CDR2 SYGVNS. CDR3 loop: CASRQGWQSEQFF. For the CDR3, the DNA is TGTGCCAGCAGACAGGGGTGGCAAAGTGAGCAGTTCTTC. The full variable domain, its missing parts supplied by reference TRBV25-1 and TRBJ2-1, is EADIYQTPRYLVIGTGKKITLECSQTMGHDKMYWYQQDPGMELHLIHYSYGVNSTEKGDLSSESTVSRIRTEHFPLTLESARPSHTSQYLCASRQGWQSEQFFGPGTRLTVL.

This clone has ten or more counts. The V gene is TRBV19, the J gene TRBJ1-1; D might be TRBD1 (5 bases). The CDR3 is made up of 16 amino acids. V was shortened by 5 bases and J by 4 bases, with 20 bases between the two germline ends. CDR1 LNHDA and CDR2 SQIVND come from the germline V gene (reference sequence). The CDR3 DNA reads as TGTGCCAGTAGTCCCTACGAGCTAGGTAGGGGCACTGAAGCTTTCTTT. Translated, it gives CASSPYELGRGTEAFF.

The gene calls are TRBV5-4 and TRBJ2-3; weak D call: TRBD1 (5 bases). V lost 0 bases to trimming and J lost 7 bases, with 15 bases between them. CDR3 length equals 15 residues. The germline CDR1 and CDR2 sequences are SGHNT and YYREEE (reference sequence). The CDR3, as DNA: TGTGCCAGCAGCTTGGAAGGGGCCGTCAGAAATACGCAGTATTTT. This translates into CASSLEGAVRNTQYF.

V is TRBV27 and J is TRBJ1-6; D gene ambiguous. The V end was cut by 4 bases, the J end by 8 bases, with 12 bases between. CDR3 length equals 14 residues. CDR1 and CDR2 (germline): MNHEY, SMNVEV (reference sequence). CDR3 bases: TGTGCCAGCAGTTCTGGAGGAGAGTATTCACCCCTCCACTTT. Translation gives CASSSGGEYSPLHF.

In DNA form, the CDR3 reads TGTGCCAGCAGTTTACTCAACCAGGGGGAGAAGTACTTC. Translating gives CASSLLNQGEKYF. The J gene is TRBJ2-7, the V gene TRBV27; 7 nucleotides align to TRBD1. From germline, CDR1 is MNHEY and CDR2 SMNVEV (reference sequence). The CDR3 extends over 13 amino acids. Trimming cost V 2 bases and J 11 bases; bases outside gene matches: 9.

This chain uses TRBV4-1 with TRBJ2-1; 9 nucleotides align to TRBD2. The J segment lost 8 bases and the V segment lost 2 bases, leaving 7 bases of the junction unmatched. The V gene's germline CDR1 is MGHRA and CDR2 YSYEKL. CDR3 size: 15 residues. The CDR3 reads CASSQLAGGQYEQFF. DNA of the CDR3: TGCGCCAGCAGCCAACTCGCGGGGGGGCAGTATGAGCAGTTCTTC.

This chain links TRBV7-9 with TRBJ2-7; 11 nucleotides line up with TRBD2. The V segment lost 3 bases and the J segment 3 bases; nucleotides outside the gene matches: 7. Germline V CDR1 and CDR2: SEHNR, FQNEAQ (reference sequence). This CDR3 has 16 residues. In DNA form, the CDR3 reads TGTGCCAGCAGCTTTCCGCCAGGACTAGCGGGCTACGAGCAGTACTTC. Residues: CASSFPPGLAGYEQYF. The complete variable domain, with remaining parts taken from reference TRBV7-9 and TRBJ2-7, reads DTGVSQNPRHKITKRGQNVTFRCDPISEHNRLYWYRQTLGQGPEFLTYFQNEAQLEKSRLLSDRFSAERPKGSFSTLEIQRTEQGDSAMYLCASSFPPGLAGYEQYFGPGTRLTVT.

In this sample, this clone turned up a few times. J is TRBJ1-1 and V is TRBV7-9; TRBD1 aligns across 8 bases. Germline V lookup: CDR1 SEHNR, CDR2 FQNEAQ (reference sequence). The CDR3 totals 17 residues. V was pared by 4 bases and J by 5 bases, with 15 bases of the junction left unmatched. The CDR3 region is CASSSPGGGLMWTEAFF. For the CDR3, the DNA is TGTGCCAGCAGCTCCCCAGGGGGCGGACTTATGTGGACTGAAGCTTTCTTT.

The chain links TRBV13 to TRBJ1-4; D gene uncertain. V was trimmed by 0 bases and J by 8 bases, leaving 19 bases between them. The CDR3 contains 17 residues. Germline V gene sequence: CDR1 PRHDT, CDR2 FYEKMQ (reference sequence). The CDR3 coding sequence is TGTGCCAGCAGCTTAGGCCGCAGTCTCTCGGGTCGGGAAAAACTGTTTTTT. It codes for CASSLGRSLSGREKLFF.

The chain uses TRBV29-1 and TRBJ2-7, with 10 bases identical to TRBD2. V lost 0 bases to trimming and J lost 6 bases; unmatched junction nucleotides: 14. Germline CDR1 is SQVTM and CDR2 is ANQGSEA. The CDR3 length is 17 residues. The CDR3 spells CSVEDAYPGLASSEQYF. CDR3 sequence (DNA): TGCAGCGTTGAAGATGCCTACCCGGGACTAGCGAGTTCCGAGCAGTACTTC.

The chain links TRBV10-2 to TRBJ2-2; weak D call: TRBD2 (5 bases). Deletions cut 6 bases from V and 4 bases from J, with 18 bases between. The germline CDR1 and CDR2 sequences are WSHSY and SAAADI. The CDR3 has 16 residues. CDR3 in amino acids: CASSPRGADPTGELFF. The CDR3 DNA reads TGCGCCAGCAGCCCCCGGGGAGCGGACCCCACCGGGGAGCTGTTTTTT.